Listed here are 3 T cell receptor beta chains from one sample, sequenced in a study of CD8 T cells in Susac syndrome (dated by TCRdb to between 2018 and 2020). The library was produced with the immunoSEQ multiplex PCR assay. RNA was extracted with the RNeasy kit and about 0.5 to 1 ug was reverse transcribed using random hexamers. TCRdb's own reprocessing of the public reads used fastp at Q25 and MiXCR and kept productive beta chains. Each entry is one CDR3 protein sequence, shown with its most common DNA and genes. This sample has about 150,000 distinct CDR3 sequences in its table, and roughly 94% of those were observed once. The ten largest clonotypes hold roughly 0.19% of the sample. The sample was CD8+ T cells from PBMCs. These receptors were collected from a human donor with multiple sclerosis.

The chain combines TRBV30 with TRBJ1-1, with TRBD1 as a possible D gene (5 bases). The V end lost 2 bases, the J end lost 5 bases, and 15 bases lay between the germline ends. From germline, CDR1 is GTSNPN and CDR2 SVGIG (reference sequence). The CDR3 contains 14 residues. The CDR3 is CAWSPGGRQTEAFF. DNA of the CDR3: TGTGCCTGGAGTCCCGGGGGGAGGCAAACTGAAGCTTTCTTT.

The chain uses TRBV27 and TRBJ2-1; no definite D call. V was clipped by 3 bases and J by 9 bases, with 6 bases between them. Germline CDR1 MNHEY, CDR2 SMNVEV (reference sequence). The CDR3 spans 11 residues. CDR3 sequence reads: CASSFLGEQFF. In DNA, the CDR3 is TGTGCCAGCAGTTTCTTAGGTGAGCAGTTCTTC.

The chain has TRBV10-3 and TRBJ2-7; 9 nucleotides line up with TRBD2. The germline gives CDR1 ENHRY, CDR2 SYGVKD. This CDR3 region has 13 residues. The V and J ends lost 5 bases and 5 bases, in that order; junction bases with no gene match: 4. CDR3 amino acids: CAISSGGPDEQYF. CDR3 coding DNA: TGTGCCATCAGTAGCGGGGGGCCGGACGAGCAGTACTTC.